What follows are 14 T cell receptor beta chains derived from one specimen sequenced in a study of beta chain features in type 1 diabetes. The sequenced template was cDNA made from the entire isolated RNA. Using immunoSEQ multiplex PCR, the repertoire was profiled, and TCRdb retains in-frame clones only, with some absent. The profile shows hundreds of thousands of clones, around 15% of them singletons. The sample taken for sequencing was naive CD4+ T cells from blood. The receptors were sampled from a young man in good health.

The V call is TRBV7-3, the J call TRBJ1-2; D is undetermined. The CDR3 sequence is 14 residues long. V lost 4 bases, J lost 4 bases, and 13 bases lay in between. Germline CDR1 SGHTA, CDR2 FQGTGA. Here the CDR3 reads CASSSRLTVYGYTF. In DNA, the CDR3 is TGTGCCAGCAGCTCCCGTTTGACGGTCTATGGCTACACCTTC.

This chain connects TRBV13 to TRBJ1-1; no reliable D call. The CDR3 length is 16 residues. The V end was cut by 0 bases, the J end by 4 bases, with 15 bases between. Germline-derived CDR1 and CDR2 are PRHDT and FYEKMQ (reference sequence). CDR3 loop: CASSLGDRFSPTEAFF. In DNA, the CDR3 is TGTGCCAGCAGCTTAGGCGATAGATTCAGTCCCACTGAAGCTTTCTTT. The full variable domain, completed using reference TRBV13 and TRBJ1-1, is AAGVIQSPRHLIKEKRETATLKCYPIPRHDTVYWYQQGPGQDPQFLISFYEKMQSDKGSIPDRFSAQQFSDYHSELNMSSLELGDSALYFCASSLGDRFSPTEAFFGQGTRLTVV.

This chain connects TRBV4-2 to TRBJ2-1; TRBD1 matches at 8 bases. Germline assignment: CDR1 LGHNA and CDR2 YNFKEQ. V shed 4 bases, J shed 7 bases, and the junction held 9 bases outside the gene matches. This CDR3 region has 15 residues. The CDR3 region has the DNA TGTGCCAGCAGCCGGCGGCAGGGGGCGTTGAATGAGCAGTTCTTC. Residues: CASSRRQGALNEQFF.

This clone was counted only a few times. The chain has TRBV18 and TRBJ2-7; D gene unclear. The CDR3 has 14 amino acids. Germline-derived CDR1 and CDR2 are KGHSH and LQKENI. Trimming pared 2 bases from V and 5 bases from J, leaving 13 bases between. CDR3 bases: TGTGCCAGCTCACCATTACGGACGGAAAACGAGCAGTACTTC. It is translated as CASSPLRTENEQYF. The variable domain in full, with the rest retrieved from reference TRBV18 and TRBJ2-7, is NAGVMQNPRHLVRRRGQEARLRCSPMKGHSHVYWYRQLPEEGLKFMVYLQKENIIDESGMPKERFSAEFPKEGPSILRIQQVVRGDSAAYFCASSPLRTENEQYFGPGTRLTVT.

This clone was seen a handful of times. The V call is TRBV25-1, the J call TRBJ2-7; tentative D call: TRBD1 (6 bases). Between the trimmed V and J ends, which lost 6 bases and 0 bases, there was a span of 18 bases. This CDR3 is 16 amino acids long. Germline CDR1 MGHDK, CDR2 SYGVNS. The CDR3 DNA reads as TGTGCCAGCAGATCCCCAGGGGTTGGGAGCTCCTACGAGCAGTACTTC. It translates to CASRSPGVGSSYEQYF.

J is TRBJ1-4 and V is TRBV7-2; TRBD1 is a possible D gene (5 bases). The germline V gene encodes CDR1 SGHTA and CDR2 FQGNSA. The CDR3 is 16 residues long. Trimming cost V 5 bases and J 4 bases, with 17 bases left between them. The CDR3 bases are TGTGCCAGCAGCCTAACCCCCGGGACGGGTAATGAAAAACTGTTTTTT. It codes for CASSLTPGTGNEKLFF.

This clone was counted between two and nine times. V is TRBV5-6 and J is TRBJ1-2, with a weak D call TRBD1 (5 bases). This CDR3 spans 14 amino acids. Germline loops: CDR1 SGHDT, CDR2 YYEEEE. The V end was cut by 4 bases, the J end by 4 bases, with 14 bases between. CDR3 protein: CASSPQDTAYGYTF. Here the CDR3 DNA reads TGTGCCAGCAGCCCGCAGGACACGGCCTATGGCTACACCTTC.

This chain uses TRBV12-5 with TRBJ2-1; TRBD2 is a possible D gene (6 bases). From germline, CDR1 is LGHNT and CDR2 FRNRAP. Trimming stripped 6 bases from V and 10 bases from J, with 10 bases between. The CDR3 has 11 residues. The DNA of the CDR3 is TGTGCTAGTGGCCCGGCGGGGGAGCAGTTCTTC. Protein product: CASGPAGEQFF.

The V call is TRBV5-6, the J call TRBJ1-5; D is perhaps TRBD1 (5 bases). V gave up 4 bases and J gave up 4 bases, with 9 bases separating them. This CDR3 region has 13 residues. Germline V CDR1 and CDR2: SGHDT, YYEEEE. CDR3 DNA sequence: TGTGCCAGCAGCCGGGACCGGAATCAGCCCCAGCATTTT. This gives the protein CASSRDRNQPQHF. The full variable domain, completed using reference TRBV5-6 and TRBJ1-5, is DAGVTQSPTHLIKTRGQQVTLRCSPKSGHDTVSWYQQALGQGPQFIFQYYEEEERQRGNFPDRFSGHQFPNYSSELNVNALLLGDSALYLCASSRDRNQPQHFGDGTRLSIL.

This clone was detected only a few times. The chain recombines TRBV2 with TRBJ1-1; D remains ambiguous. This CDR3 comprises 11 residues. The germline V and J ends were trimmed by 8 bases and 3 bases, with 7 bases remaining between them. Germline loops: CDR1 SNHLY, CDR2 FYNNEI. The DNA of the CDR3 is TGTGCCAGCGGTTATTACACTGAAGCTTTCTTT. Translated, it gives CASGYYTEAFF. Drawing the rest from reference TRBV2 and TRBJ1-1, the complete variable domain is EPEVTQTPSHQVTQMGQEVILRCVPISNHLYFYWYRQILGQKVEFLVSFYNNEISEKSEIFDDQFSVERPDGSNFTLKIRSTKLEDSAMYFCASGYYTEAFFGQGTRLTVV.

The chain links TRBV28 to TRBJ2-5, with 11 bases that match TRBD2. Germline V gives CDR1 MDHEN, CDR2 SYDVKM. The CDR3 spans 16 residues. V shed 2 bases and J 2 bases; nucleotides not matched to a gene: 4. CDR3 coding DNA: TGTGCCAGCAGTTTAGCGCTAGCGGGGGGACAAGAGACCCAGTACTTC. The encoded protein is CASSLALAGGQETQYF.

The genes are TRBV7-2 and TRBJ1-1; unclear D gene. Germline loops: CDR1 SGHTA, CDR2 FQGNSA. The CDR3 loop spans 14 amino acids. Between the trimmed V and J ends, which lost 3 bases and 1 base, there was a span of 9 bases. The CDR3 protein is CASSFQPQNTEAFF. In DNA, the CDR3 is TGTGCCAGCAGCTTTCAACCCCAGAACACTGAAGCTTTCTTT.

The chain carries TRBV18 and TRBJ2-7; 8 positions agree with TRBD2. This CDR3 region has 13 residues. Trimming removed 7 bases from V and 7 bases from J; junction bases left unmatched: 9. Germline CDR1 and CDR2: KGHSH and LQKENI. CDR3 in amino acids: CASYNGGGSEQYF. The CDR3 DNA follows: TGTGCCAGCTACAACGGCGGGGGGAGTGAGCAGTACTTC.

This clone was counted between two and nine times. The CDR3 nucleotides read TGTGCCAGCAGCGCCGACGGTATGAACACTGAAGCTTTCTTT. Protein product: CASSADGMNTEAFF. The chain recombines TRBV11-3 with TRBJ1-1; no definite D call. This CDR3 is built from 14 residues. Trimming shortened V by 5 bases and J by 0 bases, and 10 bases separated the two germline ends. Germline lookup yields CDR1 SGHNT and CDR2 YENEEA.